Shown below are 14 T cell receptor beta chains from a single sample sequenced in a study of blood T cell repertoires in COVID-19. The protocol was immunoSEQ multiplex PCR, while the TCRdb copy is restricted to in-frame clones and leaves out a portion. The sample comprises nearly 110,000 clones, about 70% of which are singletons, and 0.9% rests with the top ten. Sequenced input: peripheral blood. The receptors here all came from a human donor with acute or convalescent COVID-19. The donor label of this sample is uncertain.

This clone was recorded at least ten times. This chain connects TRBV7-2 to TRBJ2-7, with 8 bases identical to TRBD2. The V segment lost 1 base and the J segment 6 bases; nucleotides outside the gene matches: 14. Germline CDR1 and CDR2: SGHTA and FQGNSA. The CDR3 is 17 residues long. CDR3 sequence (DNA): TGTGCCAGCAGCTTAGTAGTGTCTAGCGGGCGCGGTCTCGAGCAGTACTTC. Translation gives CASSLVVSSGRGLEQYF. Full variable domain (outside the CDR3, taken from reference TRBV7-2 and TRBJ2-7): GAGVSQSPSNKVTEKGKDVELRCDPISGHTALYWYRQSLGQGLEFLIYFQGNSAPDKSGLPSDRFSAERTGGSVSTLTIQRTQQEDSAVYLCASSLVVSSGRGLEQYFGPGTRLTVT.

The chain uses TRBV28 and TRBJ1-5, with D possibly being TRBD1 (5 bases). Between the trimmed V and J ends, which lost 6 bases and 3 bases, there was a span of 15 bases. CDR1 and CDR2 (germline): MDHEN, SYDVKM. The CDR3 length is 15 residues. The chain's CDR3 is CASRTQGTNNQPQHF. CDR3 nucleotide sequence: TGTGCCAGCAGGACCCAGGGTACCAACAATCAGCCCCAGCATTTT.

This rearrangement joins TRBV6-4 to TRBJ2-3, with D perhaps matching TRBD2 (6 bases). Germline CDR1 and CDR2: MRHNA and SNTAGT. Trimming took off 0 bases at V and 8 bases at J, with 6 bases between the two ends. The CDR3 totals 12 residues. CDR3 sequence (DNA): TGTGCCAGCAGTGACTCGGGGGGTACGCAGTATTTT. It specifies CASSDSGGTQYF.

This sequence joins TRBV6-5 and TRBJ1-6, with 8 nucleotides matching TRBD1. V lost 2 bases and J lost 7; bases outside the gene matches: 4. This CDR3 has 15 amino acids. Germline assignment: CDR1 MNHEY and CDR2 SVGAGI. Here the CDR3 reads CASSYLQGGNSPLHF. The CDR3 DNA is TGTGCCAGCAGTTACCTACAGGGGGGGAATTCACCCCTCCACTTT.

The sample holds a few counts of this clone. CDR3 in amino acids: CASSQEPGLSTDTQYF. The CDR3 DNA sequence: TGTGCCAGCAGCCAAGAACCGGGACTGAGCACAGATACGCAGTATTTT. The gene calls are TRBV4-2 and TRBJ2-3; a weak D match, TRBD2 (6 bases). The CDR3 contains 16 residues. The V gene lost 0 bases and the J gene lost 0 bases, with 10 bases spanning the gap. Germline-derived CDR1 and CDR2 are LGHNA and YNFKEQ.

In DNA form, the CDR3 reads TGTGCCAGCACTCGGAGTCCGACAGATACGCAGTATTTT. Its protein is CASTRSPTDTQYF. This sequence joins TRBV6-5 and TRBJ2-3; D gene unclear. This CDR3 comprises 13 residues. The germline V gene encodes CDR1 MNHEY and CDR2 SVGAGI. With 7 bases removed from V and 3 bases from J, the gap between germline ends came to 11 bases.

The DNA for the CDR3 is TGTGCCAGCAGCGTAGAGTCAGGGGGCCCCTATAATTCACCCCTCCACTTT. Protein sequence: CASSVESGGPYNSPLHF. The chain has TRBV9 and TRBJ1-6, with 8 nucleotides matching TRBD1. This CDR3 has 17 amino acids. V gave up 0 bases and J gave up 2 bases; unmatched junction bases: 4. Germline CDR1 is SGDLS and CDR2 is YYNGEE.

The rearrangement uses TRBV6-5 and TRBJ2-2; 8 nucleotides match TRBD1. Trimming cost V 2 bases and J 5 bases; bases outside gene matches: 1. The CDR3 length is 14 residues. CDR1 and CDR2 (germline): MNHEY, SVGAGI. CDR3 amino acids: CASSYRDRTGELFF. The DNA for the CDR3 is TGTGCCAGCAGTTACAGGGACAGGACCGGGGAGCTGTTTTTT.

The sample holds one count of this clone. The chain links TRBV12-3 or TRBV12-4 to TRBJ2-7; D is unclear. Trimming removed 3 bases at V and 0 bases at J, with 6 bases between. This CDR3 spans 13 amino acids. The CDR3 reads CASSLGSSYEQYF. The CDR3 nucleotides are TGTGCCAGCAGTTTGGGCAGCTCCTACGAGCAGTACTTC.

This clone was recorded a few times. This rearrangement joins TRBV7-9 to TRBJ1-6, with 8 positions matching TRBD1. Trimming cost V 5 bases and J 7 bases; bases outside gene matches: 4. The CDR3 consists of 14 residues. The V gene's germline CDR1 is SEHNR and CDR2 FQNEAQ (reference sequence). The CDR3 sequence: CASSPDRVNSPLHF. The CDR3 nucleotides read TGTGCCAGCAGCCCGGACAGGGTAAATTCACCCCTCCACTTT.

This chain uses TRBV24-1 with TRBJ2-3, with TRBD2 as a possible D gene (6 bases). V lost 3 bases to trimming and J lost 2 bases, with 11 bases between them. The CDR3 sequence is 15 residues long. Germline V lookup: CDR1 KGHDR, CDR2 SFDVKD. CDR3 nucleotide sequence: TGTGCCACCAGTGATCCAGGAGGGATCACAGATACGCAGTATTTT. Protein product: CATSDPGGITDTQYF.

V is TRBV6-1 and J is TRBJ1-5, with 7 bases lining up with TRBD1. The ends lost 4 bases at V and 0 bases at J; junction bases unmatched: 9. Per germline, CDR1 MNHNS and CDR2 SASEGT. This CDR3 region has 17 residues. The CDR3, as DNA: TGTGCCAGCAGTGCTAGAGCGACAGGGTATAGCAATCAGCCCCAGCATTTT. This sequence encodes CASSARATGYSNQPQHF.

The V gene is TRBV7-9, the J gene TRBJ1-3, with 9 bases identical to TRBD1. Unmatched junction bases numbered 11, after V lost 4 bases and J lost 4 bases. The CDR3 extends over 17 amino acids. Germline V gene lookup returns CDR1 SEHNR and CDR2 FQNEAQ (reference sequence). DNA of the CDR3: TGTGCCAGCAGCTCGGACAGGGGATTCCGGGGAGGAAACACCATATATTTT. Translating it yields CASSSDRGFRGGNTIYF.

This clone occurred a few times. The DNA of the CDR3 is TGTGCCAGCAGTAGGGGATTCAGCTCCTACGAGCAGTACGTC. Translating gives CASSRGFSSYEQYV. The J gene is TRBJ2-7, the V gene TRBV6-7; D is perhaps TRBD1 (5 bases). TRBV6-7 is sorted into the ORF group, with uncertain function. V was clipped by 5 bases and J by 0 bases, with 11 bases between them. This CDR3 spans 14 amino acids.